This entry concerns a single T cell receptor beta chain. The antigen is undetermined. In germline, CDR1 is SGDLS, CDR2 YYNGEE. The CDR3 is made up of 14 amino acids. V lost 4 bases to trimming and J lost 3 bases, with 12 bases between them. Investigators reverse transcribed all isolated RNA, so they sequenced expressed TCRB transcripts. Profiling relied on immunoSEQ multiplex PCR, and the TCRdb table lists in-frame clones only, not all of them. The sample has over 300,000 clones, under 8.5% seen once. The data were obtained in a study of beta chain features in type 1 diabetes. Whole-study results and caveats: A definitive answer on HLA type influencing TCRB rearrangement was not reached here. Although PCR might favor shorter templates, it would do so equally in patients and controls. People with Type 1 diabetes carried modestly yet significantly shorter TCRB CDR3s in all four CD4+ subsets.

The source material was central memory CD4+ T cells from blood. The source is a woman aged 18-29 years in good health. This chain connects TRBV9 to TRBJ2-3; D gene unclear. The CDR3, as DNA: TGTGCCAGCAGCCTAGTTGGGGTTACAGATACGCAGTATTTT. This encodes CASSLVGVTDTQYF.